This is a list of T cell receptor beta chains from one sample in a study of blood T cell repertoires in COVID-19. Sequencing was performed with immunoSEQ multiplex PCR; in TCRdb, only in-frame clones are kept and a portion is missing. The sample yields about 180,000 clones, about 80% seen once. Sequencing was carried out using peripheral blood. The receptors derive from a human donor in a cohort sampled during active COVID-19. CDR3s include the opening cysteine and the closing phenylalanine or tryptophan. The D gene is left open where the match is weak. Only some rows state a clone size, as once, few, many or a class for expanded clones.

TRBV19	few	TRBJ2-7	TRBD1	TGTGCCAGTAGTATGACAGGGTCTACCTCCGAGCAGTACTTC	CASSMTGSTSEQYF
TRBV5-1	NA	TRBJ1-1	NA	TGCGCCAGCAGCGTGGATCAGACGGGTCATATAGAAGCTTTCTTT	CASSVDQTGHIEAFF
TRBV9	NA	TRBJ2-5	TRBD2	TGTGCCAGCAGCTCCAGGGCTAGCGGGGGGGGAGAGACCCAGTACTTC	CASSSRASGGGETQYF
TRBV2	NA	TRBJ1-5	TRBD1	TGTGCCAGCAGCGCCGGACAGGGGAATCAGCCCCAGCATTTT	CASSAGQGNQPQHF
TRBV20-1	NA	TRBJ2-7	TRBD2	TGCAGTGCTAGATCGGGAGGCGAGCAGTACTTC	CSARSGGEQYF
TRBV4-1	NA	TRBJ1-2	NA	TGCGCCAGCAGCCCTCGGGACACGCGAAACTATGGCTACACCTTC	CASSPRDTRNYGYTF
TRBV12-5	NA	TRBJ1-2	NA	TGTGCTAGTGGTTTGGACTTCGCGGGGCTTGGTAACTATGGCTACACCTTC	CASGLDFAGLGNYGYTF
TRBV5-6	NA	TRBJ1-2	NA	TGTGCCAGCAGCCTATTGGGGAGTGGCTACACCTTC	CASSLLGSGYTF
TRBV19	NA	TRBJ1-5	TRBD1	TGTGCCAGTAGTAGGGCCCTTTTAGGGACAGGGGAAGGTCAGCCCCAGCATTTT	CASSRALLGTGEGQPQHF
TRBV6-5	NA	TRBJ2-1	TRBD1	TGTGCCAGCAGTTCCGCGACAGGGAGTAATGAGCAGTTCTTC	CASSSATGSNEQFF
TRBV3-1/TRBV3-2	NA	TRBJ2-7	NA	TGTGCCAGCAGCCAAGATACCGCCAGTTACGAGCAGTACTTC	CASSQDTASYEQYF
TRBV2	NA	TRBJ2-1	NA	TGTGCCAGCAGTGAGGGCAGGGACTCCTACAATGAGCAGTTCTTC	CASSEGRDSYNEQFF
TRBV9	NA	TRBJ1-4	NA	TGTGCCAGCAGCGTTGGCCAGGGATCTGAAAAACTGTTTTTT	CASSVGQGSEKLFF
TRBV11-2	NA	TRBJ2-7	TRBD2	TGTGCCAGCAGCCCCTACCCGACTAGCGGGGGAGTCTACGAGCAGTACTTC	CASSPYPTSGGVYEQYF
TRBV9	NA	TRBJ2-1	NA	TGTGCCAGCAGCGTAGTTGGGGATTGGGGCTGGGACAATGAGCAGTTCTTC	CASSVVGDWGWDNEQFF
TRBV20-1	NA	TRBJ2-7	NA	TGCAGTGCTAGCCTTGAGTCCGAGCAGTACTTC	CSASLESEQYF
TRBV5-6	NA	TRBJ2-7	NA	TGTGCCAGCAGCTTGTTTGGTCAGTGGGCCCTCTACGAGCAGTACTTC	CASSLFGQWALYEQYF
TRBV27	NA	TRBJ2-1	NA	TGTGCCAGCAGCCGTCTAAATGAGCAGTTCTTC	CASSRLNEQFF
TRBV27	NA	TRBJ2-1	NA	TGTGCCAGCAGTTTAGCGGGGCCTTACAATGAGCAGTTCTTC	CASSLAGPYNEQFF
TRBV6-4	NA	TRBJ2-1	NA	TGTGCCAGCAGTGACTCAGATGGGGCACTGACCAACCCGCAGTTCTTC	CASSDSDGALTNPQFF
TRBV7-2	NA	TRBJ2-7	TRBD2	TGTGCCAGCAGCCCCCGGACTAGCGGGGGGTACGAGCAGTACTTC	CASSPRTSGGYEQYF
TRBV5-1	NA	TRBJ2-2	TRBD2	TGCGCCAGCAGCTCCGAGCCCCTAGCGGGGGTCACCGGGGAGCTGTTTTTT	CASSSEPLAGVTGELFF
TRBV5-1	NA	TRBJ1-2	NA	TGCGCCAGCAGCTTGGATGACGGGGGAGGCGGCTACACCTTC	CASSLDDGGGGYTF
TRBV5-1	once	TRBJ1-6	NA	TGCGCCAGCAGCTTGGAACAGAGCTCCTATAATTCACCCCTCCACTTT	CASSLEQSSYNSPLHF
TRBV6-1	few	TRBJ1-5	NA	TGTGCCAGCAGTGAAGACAGCCGGTGGCCCCAGCATTTT	CASSEDSRWPQHF
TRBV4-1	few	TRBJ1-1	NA	TGCGCCAGCAGCCAAGATTTAGGGGTGAACACTGAAGCTTTCTTT	CASSQDLGVNTEAFF
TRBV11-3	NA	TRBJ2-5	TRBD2	TGTGCCAGCAGCCGAGAAAAGCGGGAGAAAGAGACCCAGTACTTC	CASSREKREKETQYF
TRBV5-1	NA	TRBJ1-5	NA	TGCGCCAGCAGCGAACAGGGATCCCCTAGCAATCAGCCCCAGCATTTT	CASSEQGSPSNQPQHF
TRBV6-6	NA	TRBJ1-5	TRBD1	TGTGCCAGCAGTACCCAGACAGGGGTGGGTAATCAGCCCCAGCATTTT	CASSTQTGVGNQPQHF
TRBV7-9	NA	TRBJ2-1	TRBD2	TGTGCCAGCAGCCCTCGGGACTACCCCTCCTACAATGAGCAGTTCTTC	CASSPRDYPSYNEQFF
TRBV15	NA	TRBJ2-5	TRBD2	TGTGCCACCAGCAGCCCTAAGTGGGGGGGCCAAGAGACCCAGTACTTC	CATSSPKWGGQETQYF
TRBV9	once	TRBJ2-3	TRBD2	TGTGCCAGCAGCGTAGCCTCGGTGCGGGGGAGCACAGATACGCAGTATTTT	CASSVASVRGSTDTQYF
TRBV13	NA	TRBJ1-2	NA	TGTGCCAGCAGCTCCACTAGAGGGATCTATAGCTACACCTTC	CASSSTRGIYSYTF
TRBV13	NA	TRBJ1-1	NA	TGTGCCAGCAGCTTAGGGGGGACTGTGGCTTTCTTT	CASSLGGTVAFF
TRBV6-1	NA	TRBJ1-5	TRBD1	TGTGCCAGCAGTGATCTGGCGGGACAGGGCTTTTATAGCAATCAGCCCCAGCATTTT	CASSDLAGQGFYSNQPQHF
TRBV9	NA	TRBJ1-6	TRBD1	TGTGCCAGCAGCGTGGGGGACAGGGATAATTCACCCCTCCACTTT	CASSVGDRDNSPLHF
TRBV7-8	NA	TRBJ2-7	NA	TGTGCCAGCAGCTTGGGAGCGGAGCAGTACTTC	CASSLGAEQYF
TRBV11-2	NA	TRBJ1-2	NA	TGTGCCAGCAGCTTAGATCAGGGGAGCTATGGCTACACCTTC	CASSLDQGSYGYTF
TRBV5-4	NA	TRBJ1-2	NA	TGTGCCAGCAGCTTGGTCGGACAACCGGCCGGGGGCTACACCTTC	CASSLVGQPAGGYTF
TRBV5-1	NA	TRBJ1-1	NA	TGCGCCAGCAGACTAGGGTTTGAGTCTGAAGCTTTCTTT	CASRLGFESEAFF
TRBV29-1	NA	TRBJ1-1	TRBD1	TGCAGCGGTAACCGACAGGGTGGCACTGAAGCTTTCTTT	CSGNRQGGTEAFF
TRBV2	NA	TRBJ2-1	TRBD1	TGTGCCAGCATGTCCGTACCAACAGGGGGCCCTAGCAATGAGCAGTTCTTC	CASMSVPTGGPSNEQFF
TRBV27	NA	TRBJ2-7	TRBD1	TGTGCCAGCAGACGGACAGGGTCGTTCGAGCAGTACTTC	CASRRTGSFEQYF
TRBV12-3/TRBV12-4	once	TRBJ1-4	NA	TGTGCCAGCAGTTTGAGTCGTGAAAAACTGTTTTTT	CASSLSREKLFF
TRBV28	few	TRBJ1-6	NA	TGTGCCAGCAGTTTCGGTACCTATAATTCACCCCTCCACTTT	CASSFGTYNSPLHF
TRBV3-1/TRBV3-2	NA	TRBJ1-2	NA	TGTGCCAGCAGCCAAGAAGTACGGTCTTCCAACTATGGCTACACCTTC	CASSQEVRSSNYGYTF
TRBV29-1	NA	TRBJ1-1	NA	TGCAGCACTCCGGACGGAAAGGGGGCTTTCTTT	CSTPDGKGAFF
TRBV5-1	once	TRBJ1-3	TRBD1	TGCGCCAGCAGCTTGAGACAGGGTCCTGGAAACACCATATATTTT	CASSLRQGPGNTIYF
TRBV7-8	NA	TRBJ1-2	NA	TGTGCCAGCAGCTTCACGTCTTCAGACTATGGCTACACCTTC	CASSFTSSDYGYTF
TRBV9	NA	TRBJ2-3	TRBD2	TGTGCCAGCAGCGGCTTACCTCTAGCGGGGGGGCCCGCAGATACGCAGTATTTT	CASSGLPLAGGPADTQYF
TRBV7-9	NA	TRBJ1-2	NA	TGTGCCAGCAGCGCCCTCACAAGTTATGGCTACACCTTC	CASSALTSYGYTF
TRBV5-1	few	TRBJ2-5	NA	TGCGCCAGCAGCTTCGACTCATTTCAGGGAGAGACCCAGTACTTC	CASSFDSFQGETQYF
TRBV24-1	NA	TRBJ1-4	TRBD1	TGTGCCACCAGTGAACCAACTCGGACAGGGACGAATCTCGAAAAACTGTTTTTT	CATSEPTRTGTNLEKLFF
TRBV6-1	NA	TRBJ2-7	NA	TGTGCCAGCAGTGAGGGGGGATTGTACGAGCAGTACTTC	CASSEGGLYEQYF
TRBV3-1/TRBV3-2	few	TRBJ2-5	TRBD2	TGTGCCAGCAGCCTGACGTGGGCTAGCGGGGAGACCCAGTACTTC	CASSLTWASGETQYF
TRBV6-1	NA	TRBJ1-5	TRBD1	TGTGCCAGCAGTGAACTCCACAGGGGATGGAGCAATCAGCCCCAGCATTTT	CASSELHRGWSNQPQHF
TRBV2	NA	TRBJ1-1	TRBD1	TGTGCCAGCAGGCCCCTAGACAGGGGGAACACTGAAGCTTTCTTT	CASRPLDRGNTEAFF